The present TCR beta chain was sequenced within a study of CD8+CD57+ T cells in acquired aplastic anemia. General observations from the study: Between patients and controls, CD8+ Simpson's diversity did not vary significantly. Found in both controls and patients were some 31 CD8+ CDR3 sequences.

The CDR3 runs 15 residues. Germline CDR1 reads DFQATT; CDR2 reads SNEGSKA (reference sequence). V was shortened by 6 bases and J by 7 bases, with 22 bases between the two germline ends. As regards this clonotype: What it recognizes is unknown.

Profiling of TCR beta VDJ combinations and CDR3 sequences used genomic DNA as template. Each CDR3 protein is one row after TCRdb ran MiXCR on the reads. The data contain 150,000 or so distinct CDR3 sequences, approximately 52% of them singletons. All patients picked for sequencing had shown, by flow cytometry, an expansion of CD8+CD57+ cells. Every one of the patients had aplastic anemia (severe, acquired). Patients had received no therapy at the time of blood sampling. The TCR comes from a human donor with aplastic anemia. What was sequenced was sorted CD4+, CD8+, or CD8+CD57+ T cells (not recorded which) from PBMCs. The chain recombines TRBV20-1 with TRBJ2-1; perhaps D is TRBD1 or TRBD2 (5 bases each). CDR3 sequence: CSATARDGHRNEQFF. CDR3 nucleotides: TGCAGTGCCACGGCCCGGGACGGCCACAGGAATGAGCAGTTCTTC.